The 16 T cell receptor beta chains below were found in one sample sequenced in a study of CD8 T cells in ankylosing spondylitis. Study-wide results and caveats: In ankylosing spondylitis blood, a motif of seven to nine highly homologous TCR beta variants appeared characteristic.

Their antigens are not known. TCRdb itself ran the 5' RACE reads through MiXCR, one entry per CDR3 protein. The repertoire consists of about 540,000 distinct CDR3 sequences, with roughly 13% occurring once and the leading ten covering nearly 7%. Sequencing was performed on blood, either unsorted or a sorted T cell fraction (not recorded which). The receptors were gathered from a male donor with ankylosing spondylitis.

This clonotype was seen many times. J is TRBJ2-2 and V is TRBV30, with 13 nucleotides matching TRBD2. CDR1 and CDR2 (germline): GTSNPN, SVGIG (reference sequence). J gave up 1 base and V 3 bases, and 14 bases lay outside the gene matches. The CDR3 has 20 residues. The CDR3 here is CAWRDGLAGDLLGNTGELFF. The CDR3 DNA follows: TGTGCCTGGAGGGATGGACTAGCGGGAGATCTGTTAGGGAACACCGGGGAGCTGTTTTTT.

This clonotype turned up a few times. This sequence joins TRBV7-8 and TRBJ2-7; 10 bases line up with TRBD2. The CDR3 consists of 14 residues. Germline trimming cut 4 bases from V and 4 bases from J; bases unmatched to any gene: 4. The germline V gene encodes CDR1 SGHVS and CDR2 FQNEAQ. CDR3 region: CASSSGLAAYEQYF. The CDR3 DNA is TGTGCCAGCAGCTCCGGACTAGCGGCTTACGAGCAGTACTTC.

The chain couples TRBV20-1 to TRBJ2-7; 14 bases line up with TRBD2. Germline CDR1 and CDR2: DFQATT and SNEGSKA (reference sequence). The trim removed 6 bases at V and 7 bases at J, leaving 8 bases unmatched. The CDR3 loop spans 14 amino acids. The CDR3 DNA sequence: TGCAGTGCCGAACTAGGACTAGCGGGAGGAGAGCAGTACTTC. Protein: CSAELGLAGGEQYF.

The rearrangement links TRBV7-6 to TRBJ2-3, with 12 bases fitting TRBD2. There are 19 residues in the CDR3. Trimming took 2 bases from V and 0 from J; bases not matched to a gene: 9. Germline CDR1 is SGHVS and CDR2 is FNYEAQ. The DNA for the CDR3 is TGTGCCAGCAGCTTACGACTAGCGGGAGCGGGGTATAGCACAGATACGCAGTATTTT. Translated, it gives CASSLRLAGAGYSTDTQYF. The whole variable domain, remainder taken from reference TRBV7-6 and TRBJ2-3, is GAGVSQSPRYKVTKRGQDVALRCDPISGHVSLYWYRQALGQGPEFLTYFNYEAQQDKSGLPNDRFSAERPEGSISTLTIQRTEQRDSAMYRCASSLRLAGAGYSTDTQYFGPGTRLTVL.

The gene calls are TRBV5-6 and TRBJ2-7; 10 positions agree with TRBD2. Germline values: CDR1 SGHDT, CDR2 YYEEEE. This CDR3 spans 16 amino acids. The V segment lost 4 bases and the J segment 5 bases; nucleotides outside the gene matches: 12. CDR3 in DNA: TGTGCCAGCAGCAAACGATTCATAGCGGGAGGTAACGAGCAGTACTTC. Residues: CASSKRFIAGGNEQYF.

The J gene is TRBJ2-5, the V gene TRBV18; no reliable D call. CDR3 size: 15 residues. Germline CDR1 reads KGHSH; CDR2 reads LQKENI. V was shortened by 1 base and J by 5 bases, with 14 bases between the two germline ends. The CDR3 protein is CASSPRLGLRETQYF. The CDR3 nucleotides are TGTGCCAGCTCACCACGTCTAGGCTTGAGGGAGACCCAGTACTTC.

The CDR3: CASSGTSGTKTQYF. Written as DNA, the CDR3 is TGTGCCAGCAGTGGAACTAGCGGGACGAAGACCCAGTACTTC. This chain links TRBV6-2 or TRBV6-3 with TRBJ2-5, with 10 bases identical to TRBD2. With 5 bases clipped from V and 6 bases from J, the junction kept 6 bases outside the gene matches. The CDR3 sequence is 14 residues long. Germline-derived CDR1 and CDR2 are MNHEY and SVGEGT.

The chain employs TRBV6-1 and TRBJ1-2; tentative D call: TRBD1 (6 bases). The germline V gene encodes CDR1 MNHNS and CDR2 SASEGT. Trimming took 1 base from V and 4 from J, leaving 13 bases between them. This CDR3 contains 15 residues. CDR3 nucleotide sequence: TGTGCCAGCAGTGAAGATCTTACAGGGAGCTATGGCTACACCTTC. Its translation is CASSEDLTGSYGYTF.

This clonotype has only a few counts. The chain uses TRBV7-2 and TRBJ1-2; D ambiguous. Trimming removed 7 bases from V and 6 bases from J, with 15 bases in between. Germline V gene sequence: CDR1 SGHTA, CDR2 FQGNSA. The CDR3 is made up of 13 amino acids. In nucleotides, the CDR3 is TGTGCCAGCAAAGAGCATCGTAGTAATGGCTACACCTTC. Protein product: CASKEHRSNGYTF.

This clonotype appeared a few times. DNA of the CDR3: TGCAGTGTTTTGACAGTTGAAGGTGGGGAGACCCAGTACTTC. Its translation is CSVLTVEGGETQYF. The V gene is TRBV20-1, the J gene TRBJ2-5, with D perhaps TRBD1 (5 bases). Germline V gene sequence: CDR1 DFQATT, CDR2 SNEGSKA (reference sequence). Trimming shortened V by 7 bases and J by 5 bases, and 20 bases separated the two germline ends. This CDR3 is built from 14 residues.

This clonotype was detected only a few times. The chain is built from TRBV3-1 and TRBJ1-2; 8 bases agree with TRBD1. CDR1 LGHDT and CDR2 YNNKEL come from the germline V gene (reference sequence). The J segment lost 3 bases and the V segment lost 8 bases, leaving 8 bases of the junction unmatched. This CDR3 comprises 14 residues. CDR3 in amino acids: CASSRQGRDYGYTF. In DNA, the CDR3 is TGTGCCAGCTCCCGACAGGGGAGGGACTATGGCTACACCTTC.

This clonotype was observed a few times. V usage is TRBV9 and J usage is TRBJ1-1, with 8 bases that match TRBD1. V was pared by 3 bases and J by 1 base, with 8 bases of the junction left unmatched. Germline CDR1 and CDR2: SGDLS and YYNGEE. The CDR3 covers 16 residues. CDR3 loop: CASSARTGRPNTEAFF. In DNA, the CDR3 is TGTGCCAGCAGCGCCCGGACAGGGAGGCCGAACACTGAAGCTTTCTTT.

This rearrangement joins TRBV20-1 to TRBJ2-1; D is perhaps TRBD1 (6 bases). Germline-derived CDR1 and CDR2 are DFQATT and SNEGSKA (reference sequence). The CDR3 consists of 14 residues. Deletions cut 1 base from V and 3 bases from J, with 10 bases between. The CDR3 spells CSARGTASYNEQFF. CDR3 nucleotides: TGCAGTGCTAGAGGGACAGCCAGCTACAATGAGCAGTTCTTC.

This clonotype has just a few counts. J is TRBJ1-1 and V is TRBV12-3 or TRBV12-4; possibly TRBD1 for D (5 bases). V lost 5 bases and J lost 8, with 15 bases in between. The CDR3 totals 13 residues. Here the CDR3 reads CASSGTYGGEAFF. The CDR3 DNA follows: TGTGCCAGCAGTGGAACTTATGGGGGAGAAGCTTTCTTT.

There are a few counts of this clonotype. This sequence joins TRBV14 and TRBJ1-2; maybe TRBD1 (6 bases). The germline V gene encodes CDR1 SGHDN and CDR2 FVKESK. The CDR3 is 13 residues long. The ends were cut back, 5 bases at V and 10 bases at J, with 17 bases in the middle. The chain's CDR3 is CASSVSGGSYYTF. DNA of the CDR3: TGTGCCAGCAGCGTTTCGGGGGGCTCATACTACACCTTC.

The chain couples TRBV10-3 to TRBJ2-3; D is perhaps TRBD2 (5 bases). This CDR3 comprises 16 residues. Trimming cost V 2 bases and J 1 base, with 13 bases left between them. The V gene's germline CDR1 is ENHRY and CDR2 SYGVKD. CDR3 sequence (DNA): TGTGCCATCAGTGAGGCCGGGAAGTTGGGCACAGATACGCAGTATTTT. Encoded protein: CAISEAGKLGTDTQYF.